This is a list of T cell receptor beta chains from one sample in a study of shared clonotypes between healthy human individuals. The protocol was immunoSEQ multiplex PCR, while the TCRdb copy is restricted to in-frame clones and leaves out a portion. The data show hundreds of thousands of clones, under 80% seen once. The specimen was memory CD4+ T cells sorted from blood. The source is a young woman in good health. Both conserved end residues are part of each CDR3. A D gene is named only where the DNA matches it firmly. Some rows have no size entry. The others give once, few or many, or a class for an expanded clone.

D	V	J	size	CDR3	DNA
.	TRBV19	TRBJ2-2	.	CASSYSATNTGELFF	TGTGCCAGTAGTTACAGCGCGACGAACACCGGGGAGCTGTTTTTT
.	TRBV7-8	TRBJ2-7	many	CASSFLFHEQYF	TGTGCCAGCAGCTTTCTCTTCCACGAGCAGTACTTC
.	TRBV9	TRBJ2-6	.	CASSVTANVLTF	TGTGCCAGCAGCGTAACGGCCAACGTCCTGACTTTC
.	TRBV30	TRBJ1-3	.	CAWSVGISGNTIYF	TGTGCCTGGAGTGTCGGCATCTCTGGAAACACCATATATTTT
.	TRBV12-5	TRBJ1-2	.	CASGLPAPSIFYGYTF	TGTGCTAGTGGTTTGCCCGCACCCAGTATTTTCTATGGCTACACCTTC
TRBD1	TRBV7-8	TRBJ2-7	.	CASNPGQGADEQYF	TGTGCCAGCAACCCCGGTCAGGGGGCCGACGAGCAGTACTTC
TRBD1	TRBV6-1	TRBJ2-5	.	CASSDPQGYQETQYF	TGTGCCAGCAGTGATCCACAGGGGTACCAAGAGACCCAGTACTTC
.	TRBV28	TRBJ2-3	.	CASSFRSVTTDTQYF	TGTGCCAGCAGTTTCAGGTCCGTCACCACAGATACGCAGTATTTT
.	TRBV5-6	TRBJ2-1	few	CASSSRWVFNEQFF	TGTGCCAGCAGCTCTCGGTGGGTGTTCAATGAGCAGTTCTTC
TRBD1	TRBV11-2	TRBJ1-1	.	CASSFTGDSAQRAFF	TGTGCCAGCAGCTTTACAGGGGATTCGGCTCAGAGGGCTTTCTTT
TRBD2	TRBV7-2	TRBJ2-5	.	CASSRTSGHQETQYF	TGTGCCAGCAGCCGGACTAGCGGACACCAAGAGACCCAGTACTTC
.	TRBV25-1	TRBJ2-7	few	CASTGPGHNSYEQYF	TGTGCCAGCACCGGACCGGGACATAACTCCTACGAGCAGTACTTC
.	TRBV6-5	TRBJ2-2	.	CASRAGVTGELFF	TGTGCCAGCAGGGCAGGGGTAACCGGGGAGCTGTTTTTT
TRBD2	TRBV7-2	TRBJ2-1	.	CASSLGSGRSNEQFF	TGTGCCAGCAGCTTAGGTAGCGGGAGGAGTAATGAGCAGTTCTTC
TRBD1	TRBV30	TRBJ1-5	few	CAWSPDRGNQPQHF	TGTGCCTGGAGTCCGGACAGGGGCAATCAGCCCCAGCATTTT
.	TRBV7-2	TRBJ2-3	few	CASSSYRGTDTQYF	TGTGCCAGCAGCTCCTACAGGGGCACAGATACGCAGTATTTT
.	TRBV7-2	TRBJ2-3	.	CASSLVALVNTDTQYF	TGTGCCAGCAGCTTAGTAGCACTCGTAAACACAGATACGCAGTATTTT
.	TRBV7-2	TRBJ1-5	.	CASRTDSLSNNQPQHF	TGTGCCAGCAGAACCGACAGCCTTTCCAACAATCAGCCCCAGCATTTT
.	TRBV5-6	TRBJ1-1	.	CASSLWTVKVTEAFF	TGTGCCAGCAGCCTCTGGACCGTAAAGGTCACTGAAGCTTTCTTT
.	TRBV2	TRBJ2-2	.	CASSETNTGELFF	TGTGCCAGCAGTGAGACGAACACCGGGGAGCTGTTTTTT
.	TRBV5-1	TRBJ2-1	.	CASSLVSDNEQFF	TGCGCCAGCAGCTTGGTCAGTGACAATGAGCAGTTCTTC
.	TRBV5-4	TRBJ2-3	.	CASSLQLARDTQYF	TGTGCCAGCAGCTTACAGTTGGCCCGCGATACGCAGTATTTT
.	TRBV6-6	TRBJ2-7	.	CASRPGTGYEQYF	TGTGCCAGCAGGCCCGGGACTGGGTACGAGCAGTACTTC
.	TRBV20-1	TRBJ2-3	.	CSAAWIDTQYF	TGCAGTGCTGCCTGGATTGATACGCAGTATTTT
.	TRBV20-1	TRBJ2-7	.	CSARTSYEQYF	TGCAGTGCTCGGACGAGCTACGAGCAGTACTTC
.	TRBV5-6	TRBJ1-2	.	CASSLRVGYTF	TGTGCCAGCAGCCTCAGGGTTGGCTACACCTTC
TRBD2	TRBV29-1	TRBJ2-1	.	CSVEGGLAEGNEQFF	TGCAGCGTTGAGGGGGGACTAGCGGAAGGCAATGAGCAGTTCTTC
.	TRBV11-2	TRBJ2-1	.	CASSLGRWRSGQFF	TGTGCCAGCAGCTTAGGACGGTGGCGGTCGGGGCAGTTCTTC
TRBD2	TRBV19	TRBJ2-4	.	CATKERDPGYIQYF	TGTGCCACAAAGGAGCGGGACCCGGGATACATTCAGTACTTC
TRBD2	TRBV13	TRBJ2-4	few	CASSFGLAGSPNIQYF	TGTGCCAGCAGCTTCGGACTAGCGGGTTCCCCAAACATTCAGTACTTC
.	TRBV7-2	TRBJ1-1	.	CASSSEMYTEAFF	TGTGCCAGCAGCTCCGAGATGTACACTGAAGCTTTCTTT
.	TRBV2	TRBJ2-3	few	CASSPLRTDTQYF	TGTGCCAGCAGTCCACTCCGGACAGATACGCAGTATTTT
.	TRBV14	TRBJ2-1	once	CASSSGRPPGNEQFF	TGTGCCAGCAGTTCAGGACGGCCTCCGGGTAATGAGCAGTTCTTC
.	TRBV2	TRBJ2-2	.	CASRLTGSGSPGELFF	TGTGCCAGCAGATTGACGGGTAGCGGAAGCCCCGGGGAGCTGTTTTTT
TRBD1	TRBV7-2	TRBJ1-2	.	CASSFGGTGTNYGYTF	TGTGCCAGCAGCTTTGGGGGGACAGGGACTAACTATGGCTACACCTTC
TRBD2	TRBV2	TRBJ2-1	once	CASRGTSGRNNEQFF	TGTGCCAGCAGGGGGACTAGCGGGAGGAACAATGAGCAGTTCTTC
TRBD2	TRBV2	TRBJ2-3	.	CASKSGSGTDTQYF	TGTGCCAGCAAAAGCGGGAGCGGCACAGATACGCAGTATTTT
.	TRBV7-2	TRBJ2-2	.	CASSLDLRNTGELFF	TGTGCCAGCAGCTTAGACCTCCGGAACACCGGGGAGCTGTTTTTT
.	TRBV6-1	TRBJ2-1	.	CASTGVNNYNEQFF	TGTGCCAGCACAGGGGTGAATAACTACAATGAGCAGTTCTTC
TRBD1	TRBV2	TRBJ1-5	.	CASTRDSEGPQHF	TGTGCCAGCACCCGGGACAGCGAGGGGCCCCAGCATTTT
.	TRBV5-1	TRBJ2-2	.	CASSLSLGAGTGELFF	TGCGCCAGCAGCTTAAGTCTCGGGGCGGGGACCGGGGAGCTGTTTTTT
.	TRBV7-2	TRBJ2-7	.	CASSLEREGYEQYF	TGTGCCAGCAGCTTAGAGCGCGAGGGATACGAGCAGTACTTC
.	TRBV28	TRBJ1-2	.	CASSLAQGGLRGYTF	TGTGCCAGCAGTTTAGCTCAGGGAGGGCTTCGGGGCTACACCTTC
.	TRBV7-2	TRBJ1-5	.	CASSPGQGLNQPQHF	TGTGCCAGCAGTCCCGGGCAGGGACTAAATCAGCCCCAGCATTTT
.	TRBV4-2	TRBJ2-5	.	CASSQAVDYKETQYF	TGTGCCAGCAGCCAAGCGGTTGACTACAAAGAGACCCAGTACTTC
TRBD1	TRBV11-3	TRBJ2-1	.	CASSLGGTDQYNEQFF	TGTGCCAGCAGCTTAGGAGGGACAGATCAGTACAATGAGCAGTTCTTC
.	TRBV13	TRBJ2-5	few	CASSFRDYQETQYF	TGTGCCAGCAGCTTCCGGGACTACCAAGAGACCCAGTACTTC
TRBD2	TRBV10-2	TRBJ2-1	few	CASSESGGRAQFF	TGCGCCAGCAGTGAGTCGGGCGGGAGGGCTCAGTTCTTC
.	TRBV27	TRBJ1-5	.	CASSSNPALNQPQHF	TGTGCCAGCAGTTCAAACCCAGCCCTCAATCAGCCCCAGCATTTT
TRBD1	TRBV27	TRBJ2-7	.	CASSLKGQGRSYEQYF	TGTGCCAGCAGTCTCAAGGGACAGGGGCGGTCCTACGAGCAGTACTTC
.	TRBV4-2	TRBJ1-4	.	CASSQVFSQGLGEKLFF	TGTGCCAGCAGCCAAGTCTTCTCGCAGGGATTGGGTGAAAAACTGTTTTTT
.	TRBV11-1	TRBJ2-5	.	CASSLRDLQETQYF	TGTGCCAGCAGCCTCCGCGACCTACAAGAGACCCAGTACTTC
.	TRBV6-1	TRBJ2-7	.	CASSERFIYEQYF	TGTGCCAGCAGTGAGCGGTTTATATACGAGCAGTACTTC
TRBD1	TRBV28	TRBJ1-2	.	CAIGQGAYGYTF	TGTGCCATCGGACAGGGGGCCTATGGCTACACCTTC
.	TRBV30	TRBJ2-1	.	CACLLVGRGSYNEQFF	TGTGCCTGCTTACTAGTCGGGCGGGGATCCTACAATGAGCAGTTCTTC
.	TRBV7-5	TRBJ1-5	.	CVRSPNRAQQPQHF	TGTGTCAGAAGCCCAAACAGGGCCCAGCAGCCCCAGCATTTT
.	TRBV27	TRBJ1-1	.	CASSLIRNTEAFF	TGTGCCAGCAGCCTAATCCGGAACACTGAAGCTTTCTTT
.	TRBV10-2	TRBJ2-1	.	CASSEGGESYNEQFF	TGCGCCAGCAGTGAGGGGGGAGAGTCCTACAATGAGCAGTTCTTC
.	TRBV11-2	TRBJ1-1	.	CASSLAILSHEAFF	TGTGCCAGCAGCTTAGCGATCCTGTCACACGAAGCTTTCTTT